This T cell receptor beta chain was profiled in a study of blood T cell repertoires in COVID-19. At the level of the study: Sites in the United States, Italy and Spain provided acute and convalescent COVID-19 samples. The analysed material was cDNA or gDNA that came from T cells, B-cell-depleted T cells, or PBMCs.

The CDR3 loop spans 17 amino acids. With 7 bases clipped from V and 5 bases from J, the junction kept 13 bases outside the gene matches. CDR1 and CDR2 from the germline V gene are MDHEN and SYDVKM. In the authors' methods: Reference gene primer amplification gave estimated nucleated cell counts. TCRdb's table, derived via immunoSEQ multiplex PCR, lists solely in-frame clones and lacks some. V, J and clone size are those of that table, while D and trimming were read from the DNA. The sample lists roughly 42,000 clones; approximately 84% were seen once. The receptor comes from a woman in her 70s in a cohort sampled during active COVID-19. Material for sequencing was peripheral blood. The genes are TRBV28 and TRBJ2-3; 12 bases map to TRBD2. This chain's CDR3 is CASTLRRLAGVKDTQYF. The CDR3 nucleotides are TGTGCCAGCACCCTTCGGAGACTAGCGGGAGTAAAAGATACGCAGTATTTT. Complete variable domain (other parts from reference TRBV28 and TRBJ2-3): DVKVTQSSRYLVKRTGEKVFLECVQDMDHENMFWYRQDPGLGLRLIYFSYDVKMKEKGDIPEGYSVSREKKERFSLILESASTNQTSMYLCASTLRRLAGVKDTQYFGPGTRLTVL.